This T cell receptor beta chain was sequenced for a study of CD8+ T cells in alopecia areata. Study-level results: Lesional scalp exceeded normal scalp in clonality, especially in alopecia totalis/universalis. Just one nonresponder means the tie between baseline CD8+ expansion and response stays uncertain.

V was clipped by 5 bases and J by 7 bases, with 11 bases between them. This CDR3 is built from 12 residues. CDR1 and CDR2 from the germline V gene are SEHNR and FQNEAQ (reference sequence). Treatment defined: oral pan-JAK inhibitor, 5-10 mg twice daily. Details on this clone: What it binds is unknown.

It was cDNA, reverse transcribed from extracted RNA, that served as the sequencing template. Profiled with immunoSEQ multiplex PCR; TCRdb holds only in-frame clones, not every one. The sample records nearly 95,000 clones, about 71% being singletons. The receptor's source is a human donor with alopecia areata. This chain joins TRBV7-9 and TRBJ1-1; D is undetermined. The sequencing used CD8+ T cells sorted from blood, collected between weeks 43 and 45, from a patient treated with tofacitinib. The CDR3 loop is CASSQHVGEAFF. The CDR3 nucleotides are TGTGCCAGCAGCCAGCATGTGGGTGAAGCTTTCTTT.